This TCR beta chain was identified in a study of blood T cells in healthy people across ages. The length of the CDR3 is 16 residues. The V end was cut by 5 bases, the J end by 1 base, with 17 bases between. CDR1 is MNHNY and CDR2 is SVGAGI in the germline V gene (reference sequence). Together with a sample-barcoded 5' primer, a J-beta primer mix was included in a second PCR lasting roughly 6 to 12 cycles. TCRdb called the 5' RACE reads again in MiXCR, with one record for every CDR3 protein. The profile shows some 1,500,000 distinct CDR3 sequences, approximately 39% of them singletons. The V gene is TRBV6-6, the J gene TRBJ2-5; D tentatively fits TRBD1 or TRBD2 (5 bases each). This TCR came from a woman under 30 in good health. Sequencing was performed on blood. The DNA of the CDR3 is TGTGCCAGCAGTCGACCCCTACTGAGGGGCCAAGAGACCCAGTACTTC. Its protein is CASSRPLLRGQETQYF.